What follows describes a single T cell receptor (beta chain). The data derive from a study of T cells in women clearing cervical HPV infection. Sequencing used immunoSEQ multiplex PCR; TCRdb keeps in-frame clones, though not all of them. This sample's clone table lists some 25,000 clones. The material sequenced was blood buffy coat. This sequence originates from a woman aged 18 to 75 with a cervical HPV16 infection that either progressed to CIN3+ or cleared (not recorded which).

The CDR3 reads CASSFGQVGANVLTF. The CDR3 bases that were read are TGTGCCAGCAGCTTCGGACAGGTGGGGGCCAACGTC. The genes are TRBV7-9 and TRBJ2-6; the match to TRBD1 covers 7 bases. The CDR3 end lies 3 residues beyond the end of the read and is filled in from the germline J gene. V gave up 3 bases and J gave up 4 bases; unmatched junction bases: 3. The germline V gene has CDR1 SEHNR and CDR2 FQNEAQ (reference sequence). This CDR3 region has 15 residues.